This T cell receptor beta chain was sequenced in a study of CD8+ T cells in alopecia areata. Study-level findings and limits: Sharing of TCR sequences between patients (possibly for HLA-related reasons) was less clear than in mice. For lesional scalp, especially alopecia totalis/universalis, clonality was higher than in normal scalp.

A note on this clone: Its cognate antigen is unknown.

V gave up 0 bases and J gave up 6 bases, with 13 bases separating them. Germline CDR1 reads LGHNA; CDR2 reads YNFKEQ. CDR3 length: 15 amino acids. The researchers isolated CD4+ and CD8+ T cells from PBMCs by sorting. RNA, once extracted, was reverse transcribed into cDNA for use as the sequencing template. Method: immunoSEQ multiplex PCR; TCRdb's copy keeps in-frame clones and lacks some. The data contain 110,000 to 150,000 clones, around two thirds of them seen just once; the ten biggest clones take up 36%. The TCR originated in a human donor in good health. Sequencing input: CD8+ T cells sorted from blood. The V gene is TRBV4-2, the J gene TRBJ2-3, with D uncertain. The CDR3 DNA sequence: TGTGCCAGCAGCCAAGAGCCTCCGCGAAGCGATACGCAGTATTTT. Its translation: CASSQEPPRSDTQYF.